In its sample, the clone carrying this T cell receptor delta chain was seen a few times. TCRdb lists the protein of a much larger clone for this DNA, which differs at residue 19, so this is likely a read error; the protein given here is translated from the DNA itself. Gammadelta T cells were flow-sorted from PBMC into Vgamma9/Vdelta2+ and Vdelta2-negative populations for bulk analysis. These data belong to a study of γδ T cells in repeated Plasmodium falciparum infection. TCRdb redid the clone calls on the multiplex PCR reads with CATT. The table has around 50,000 delta-chain clones, over 1.5% seen once. Germline lookup yields CDR1 TSWWSYY and CDR2 QGS. The CDR3 spans 23 residues.

The sequencing input was gamma-delta T cells from blood. The TCR was taken from a pool of human donors (malaria-infected and uninfected, not separated). V gene TRDV1 combines with J gene TRDJ2, with 12 bases fitting TRDD3. Matching the DNA to germline supplied the J gene, which TCRdb does not give. The CDR3 here is CALGAFKPTLGDTPPLLTVQLFF. DNA of the CDR3: TGTGCTCTTGGGGCCTTCAAACCTACACTGGGGGATACCCCTCCCCTCCTAACAGTACAACTCTTCTTT.